These 20 T cell receptor beta chains were all obtained from the same sample, sequenced in a study of T cell repertoires in cytomegalovirus infection. TCRdb called the reads again in MiXCR, with one record for every CDR3 protein. The data contain around 130,000 distinct CDR3 sequences, almost 9% of them singletons. Sequencing input: PBMCs. All receptors derive from a human donor in good health (CMV status not recorded). Some clones in this sample may be carry-over from other donors' samples.

At least ten counts were recorded for this clonotype. The rearrangement uses TRBV7-2 and TRBJ2-7; the D is unclear. Trimming shortened V by 1 base and J by 4 bases, and 11 bases separated the two germline ends. CDR1 and CDR2 (germline): SGHTA, FQGNSA. The CDR3 length is 14 residues. Here the CDR3 reads CASSLESRKYEQYF. The CDR3 DNA is TGTGCCAGCAGCTTAGAGTCCAGGAAGTACGAGCAGTACTTC.

This clonotype was recorded many times. The CDR3 loop is CASSEGRRNTIYF. The CDR3 coding sequence is TGTGCCAGCAGTGAGGGGAGAAGAAACACCATATATTTT. The genes are TRBV5-6 and TRBJ1-3; D may be TRBD1 (5 bases). The CDR3 contains 13 residues. V dropped 5 bases and J dropped 5 bases, with 11 bases sitting between them. CDR1 and CDR2 from the germline V gene are SGHDT and YYEEEE.

This clonotype came up many times. CDR3 in DNA: TGTGCCAGCAGTAGGGGAAACGGCTACACCTTC. It yields the protein CASSRGNGYTF. The chain joins TRBV12-3 or TRBV12-4 to TRBJ1-2, with D tentatively TRBD1 (5 bases). The length of the CDR3 is 11 residues. The V end was cut by 5 bases, the J end by 8 bases, with 9 bases between.

In this sample, this clonotype turned up many times. CDR3 nucleotides: TGCAGCGCCTCCCCAGGGGAAGCTGAAGCTTTCTTT. Its protein is CSASPGEAEAFF. This chain links TRBV29-1 with TRBJ1-1; possibly TRBD1 for D (6 bases). Germline V gene sequence: CDR1 SQVTM, CDR2 ANQGSEA. V lost 7 bases to trimming and J lost 6 bases, with 15 bases between them. The length of the CDR3 is 12 residues.

This clonotype has at least ten counts. The rearrangement links TRBV12-3 or TRBV12-4 to TRBJ1-6; 7 positions match TRBD1. This CDR3 has 14 amino acids. The V and J ends lost 2 bases and 7 bases, in that order; junction bases with no gene match: 2. CDR3 amino acids: CASSLNRGNSPLHF. CDR3 nucleotide sequence: TGTGCCAGCAGTTTAAACAGGGGAAATTCACCCCTCCACTTT.

This clonotype was seen ten or more times. The chain has TRBV20-1 and TRBJ2-1; perhaps D is TRBD1 or TRBD2 (6 bases each). Trimming shortened V by 5 bases and J by 6 bases, and 11 bases separated the two germline ends. CDR3 size: 12 residues. Per germline, CDR1 DFQATT and CDR2 SNEGSKA (reference sequence). CDR3 bases: TGCAGTGCTTCCCGGGGGCTCAATGAGCAGTTCTTC. Protein product: CSASRGLNEQFF.

In this sample, this clonotype turned up many times. V is TRBV25-1 and J is TRBJ1-5; D is uncertain. Trimming shortened V by 2 bases and J by 8 bases, and 13 bases separated the two germline ends. CDR3 length: 14 residues. Germline lookup yields CDR1 MGHDK and CDR2 SYGVNS. The CDR3 DNA reads TGTGCCAGCAGTGAAAGGACCGATAGGGAGCCCCAGCATTTT. Translation: CASSERTDREPQHF.

In its sample, this clonotype was seen many times. Here the CDR3 DNA reads TGTGCCAGCAGGCTGGGACCGCGGAACACTGAAGCTTTCTTT. Protein product: CASRLGPRNTEAFF. This sequence joins TRBV7-2 and TRBJ1-1, with D tentatively TRBD1 (5 bases). Trimming pared 6 bases from V and 1 base from J, leaving 12 bases between. CDR1 is SGHTA, CDR2 FQGNSA, per germline. The CDR3 length is 14 residues.

This sequence joins TRBV28 and TRBJ2-1, with 8 nucleotides matching TRBD1. The J segment lost 1 base and the V segment lost 7 bases, leaving 3 bases of the junction unmatched. The CDR3 length is 14 residues. CDR1 MDHEN and CDR2 SYDVKM come from the germline V gene. CDR3 sequence (DNA): TGTGCCAGCACAGGGGGCGGATCCTACAATGAGCAGTTCTTC. Protein sequence: CASTGGGSYNEQFF.

This clonotype turned up a few times. This sequence joins TRBV18 and TRBJ1-1, with D possibly matching TRBD1 (6 bases). The ends were cut back, 4 bases at V and 1 base at J, with 13 bases in the middle. This CDR3 has 15 amino acids. Germline loops: CDR1 KGHSH, CDR2 LQKENI. In nucleotides, the CDR3 is TGTGCCAGCTCACAAGGCACAGGGCGGAACACTGAAGCTTTCTTT. Its translation is CASSQGTGRNTEAFF. The complete variable domain, with remaining parts taken from reference TRBV18 and TRBJ1-1, reads NAGVMQNPRHLVRRRGQEARLRCSPMKGHSHVYWYRQLPEEGLKFMVYLQKENIIDESGMPKERFSAEFPKEGPSILRIQQVVRGDSAAYFCASSQGTGRNTEAFFGQGTRLTVV.

At least ten counts were recorded for this clonotype. CDR3 residues: CASSKTGGTEAFF. DNA of the CDR3: TGTGCCAGCAGCAAAACAGGGGGCACTGAAGCTTTCTTT. The genes are TRBV7-6 and TRBJ1-1, with TRBD1 identical over 8 bases. The ends lost 5 bases at V and 4 bases at J; junction bases unmatched: 3. The CDR3 has 13 residues. CDR1 and CDR2 from the germline V gene are SGHVS and FNYEAQ.

The sample holds many counts of this clonotype. The CDR3 loop reads CASSFLSEDTQYF. CDR3 in DNA: TGTGCCAGCAGTTTTTTGTCGGAAGATACGCAGTATTTT. This chain links TRBV12-3 or TRBV12-4 with TRBJ2-3, with D unclear. V lost 3 bases, J lost 5 bases, and 9 bases lay in between. The CDR3 is 13 amino acids.

Ten or more counts support this clonotype. This sequence joins TRBV4-1 and TRBJ2-1; 9 nucleotides agree with TRBD2. Germline loops: CDR1 MGHRA, CDR2 YSYEKL. The CDR3 runs 16 residues. V lost 4 bases to trimming and J lost 4 bases; unmatched junction nucleotides: 8. CDR3 coding DNA: TGCGCCAGCAGCCCACCTAGCGGGGACTCTTACAATGAGCAGTTCTTC. Its protein is CASSPPSGDSYNEQFF.

This clonotype appeared many times. V gene TRBV20-1 combines with J gene TRBJ1-5; weak D call: TRBD1 (6 bases). Trimming cost V 0 bases and J 3 bases, with 15 bases left between them. The CDR3 contains 16 residues. CDR1 is DFQATT and CDR2 is SNEGSKA in the germline V gene (reference sequence). This CDR3 is CSARDTAGANNQPQHF. CDR3 DNA: TGCAGTGCTAGAGATACGGCAGGGGCAAACAATCAGCCCCAGCATTTT.

At least ten counts were recorded for this clonotype. This chain links TRBV19 with TRBJ1-5; the D is unclear. V was clipped by 2 bases and J by 1 base, with 12 bases between them. Germline V gives CDR1 LNHDA, CDR2 SQIVND (reference sequence). This CDR3 comprises 16 residues. The CDR3 loop is CASSIFGEASNQPQHF. The CDR3 coding sequence is TGTGCCAGTAGTATATTCGGGGAGGCGAGCAATCAGCCCCAGCATTTT.

As regards this clonotype: A junction boundary mismatches the germline segment, possibly from a read error. V usage is TRBV11-3 and J usage is TRBJ2-2, with D maybe TRBD2 (5 bases). CDR1 SGHNT and CDR2 YENEEA come from the germline V gene. The CDR3 runs 13 residues. Here the CDR3 reads CASSLVGTGERFF. The CDR3 DNA sequence: TGTGCCAGCAGCTTAGTTGGCACCGGGGAGCGGTTTTTT.

This clonotype was observed at least ten times. V gene TRBV6-5 combines with J gene TRBJ1-4, with D possibly matching TRBD1 (5 bases). Germline loops: CDR1 MNHEY, CDR2 SVGAGI. The germline V and J ends were trimmed by 5 bases and 3 bases, with 13 bases remaining between them. CDR3 length: 15 amino acids. DNA of the CDR3: TGTGCCAGCAGTGACGTTGGGGGTGCTAATGAAAAACTGTTTTTT. Its translation is CASSDVGGANEKLFF.

The V call is TRBV19, the J call TRBJ1-1; no definite D call. Germline V CDR1 and CDR2: LNHDA, SQIVND (reference sequence). V dropped 3 bases and J dropped 1 base, with 12 bases sitting between them. The CDR3 length is 15 residues. CDR3 coding DNA: TGTGCCAGTAGTATTCCCTCCAGGAGGAACACTGAAGCTTTCTTT. Amino acid sequence: CASSIPSRRNTEAFF.

This clonotype came up many times. The chain links TRBV7-6 to TRBJ1-1, with D possibly being TRBD1 (6 bases). This CDR3 spans 16 amino acids. Germline CDR1 SGHVS, CDR2 FNYEAQ. The ends were cut back, 0 bases at V and 0 bases at J, with 11 bases in the middle. CDR3 amino acids: CASSLASAGVNTEAFF. CDR3 coding DNA: TGTGCCAGCAGCTTAGCGAGTGCAGGGGTGAACACTGAAGCTTTCTTT. Full variable domain (rest looked up from reference TRBV7-6 and TRBJ1-1): GAGVSQSPRYKVTKRGQDVALRCDPISGHVSLYWYRQALGQGPEFLTYFNYEAQQDKSGLPNDRFSAERPEGSISTLTIQRTEQRDSAMYRCASSLASAGVNTEAFFGQGTRLTVV.

V gene TRBV20-1 combines with J gene TRBJ2-3, with 7 bases aligning to TRBD2. V lost 0 bases and J lost 6; bases outside the gene matches: 9. The CDR3 runs 15 residues. Germline V gene sequence: CDR1 DFQATT, CDR2 SNEGSKA (reference sequence). The CDR3 DNA follows: TGCAGTGCTAGAGATTGGATAGCGGGTAGTGATACGCAGTATTTT. This gives the protein CSARDWIAGSDTQYF.